These 28 T cell receptor beta chains came from one sample sequenced in a study of T cell repertoires in ileal Crohn's disease. Produced via immunoSEQ multiplex PCR; TCRdb's table is partial and in-frame only. The table shows roughly 11,000 clones, with about four fifths occurring only once. Sequencing was done on a sample of ileal tissue. These receptors were obtained from an adult with Crohn's disease.

The chain combines TRBV6-5 with TRBJ1-5; possible D gene TRBD1, 5 bases. The CDR3 has 13 amino acids. CDR1 and CDR2 (germline): MNHEY, SVGAGI. With 7 bases removed from V and 3 bases from J, the gap between germline ends came to 10 bases. CDR3 sequence: CASTRGYNQPQHF. CDR3 coding DNA: TGTGCCAGCACCCGGGGGTACAATCAGCCCCAGCATTTT.

This chain joins TRBV14 and TRBJ2-4; D perhaps matches TRBD1 (6 bases). Germline CDR1 reads SGHDN; CDR2 reads FVKESK. The CDR3 loop spans 12 amino acids. V was trimmed by 3 bases and J by 10 bases, leaving 10 bases between them. The CDR3 spells CASSHTGLIQYF. The CDR3 bases are TGTGCCAGCAGCCATACAGGGTTGATTCAGTACTTC.

The rearrangement joins TRBV6-4 to TRBJ2-1; 10 bases line up with TRBD2. This CDR3 contains 15 residues. The ends lost 4 bases at V and 5 bases at J; junction bases unmatched: 5. Per germline, CDR1 MRHNA and CDR2 SNTAGT. CDR3 residues: CASSGLAGAHNEQFF. CDR3 coding DNA: TGTGCCAGCAGTGGTCTAGCGGGGGCCCACAATGAGCAGTTCTTC.

DNA of the CDR3: TGTGCCAGCAGCCAGTTACAGGGTATGGAGGGCTACACCTTC. Its protein product is CASSQLQGMEGYTF. The rearrangement uses TRBV4-2 and TRBJ1-2; a weak D match, TRBD1 (6 bases). The CDR3 extends over 14 amino acids. Trimming took 3 bases from V and 8 from J, leaving 16 bases between them. Germline V gene lookup returns CDR1 LGHNA and CDR2 YNFKEQ.

The V and J genes are TRBV11-3 and TRBJ1-1; the match to TRBD1 covers 8 bases. Per the germline V gene, CDR1 is SGHNT and CDR2 is YENEEA. Unmatched junction bases numbered 4, after V lost 0 bases and J lost 7 bases. This CDR3 region has 14 residues. CDR3 in amino acids: CASSLDRDRIEAFF. The CDR3 DNA sequence: TGTGCCAGCAGCTTAGATCGGGACAGGATTGAAGCTTTCTTT.

In nucleotides, the CDR3 is TGTGCCAGCAGTGAAGGCGGGGGCTCTGGAAACACCATATATTTT. Translation gives CASSEGGGSGNTIYF. The chain combines TRBV2 with TRBJ1-3; weak D call: TRBD1 (5 bases). V gave up 1 base and J gave up 0 bases, with 7 bases separating them. CDR1 is SNHLY and CDR2 is FYNNEI in the germline V gene. The CDR3 loop spans 15 amino acids. The entire variable domain, with the rest obtained from reference TRBV2 and TRBJ1-3, is as follows: EPEVTQTPSHQVTQMGQEVILRCVPISNHLYFYWYRQILGQKVEFLVSFYNNEISEKSEIFDDQFSVERPDGSNFTLKIRSTKLEDSAMYFCASSEGGGSGNTIYFGEGSWLTVV.

The chain uses TRBV27 and TRBJ2-1, with D maybe TRBD2 (5 bases). Between the trimmed V and J ends, which lost 0 bases and 9 bases, there was a span of 24 bases. Germline V gene sequence: CDR1 MNHEY, CDR2 SMNVEV (reference sequence). CDR3 size: 18 residues. The CDR3 nucleotides are TGTGCCAGCAGTTTATCGGGCCTCGATCCCTTTTTGGAGGCTGAGCAGTTCTTC. This encodes CASSLSGLDPFLEAEQFF.

This clone was seen only a few times. DNA for the CDR3: TGCGCCAGCAGCCCGGAAACAGGGAAAGCTAACTATGGCTACACCTTC. It encodes CASSPETGKANYGYTF. The chain joins TRBV4-1 to TRBJ1-2; D perhaps matches TRBD1 (6 bases). The CDR3 sequence is 16 residues long. Germline V gene data show CDR1 as MGHRA and CDR2 as YSYEKL. V gave up 4 bases and J gave up 0 bases, with 15 bases separating them.

This sequence joins TRBV5-1 and TRBJ2-7; 10 bases fit TRBD1. Germline V gene lookup returns CDR1 SGHRS and CDR2 YFSETQ. The V gene end was trimmed by 1 base and the J gene end by 2 bases; junction bases not matched to a gene: 3. The CDR3 is made up of 15 amino acids. CDR3: CASSLWTGGTYEQYF. The DNA of the CDR3 is TGCGCCAGCAGCTTGTGGACAGGGGGGACCTACGAGCAGTACTTC.

The chain links TRBV21-1 to TRBJ2-7; TRBD2 is the table's D call, not checked against the DNA. TRBV21-1 constitutes a pseudogene. CDR3 length equals 16 residues. CDR3 coding DNA: TGTGCCAGCTCGGTAAAGACGAGCGAAAAATCCTACGAGCAGTACTTC. Encoded protein: CASSVKTSEKSYEQYF.

This chain connects TRBV27 to TRBJ1-2; D is uncertain. V dropped 5 bases and J dropped 0 bases, with 7 bases sitting between them. The CDR3 length is 13 residues. Germline lookup yields CDR1 MNHEY and CDR2 SMNVEV (reference sequence). The CDR3 region is CASSIQANYGYTF. For the CDR3, the DNA is TGTGCCAGCAGTATCCAGGCTAACTATGGCTACACCTTC.

The chain employs TRBV7-2 and TRBJ2-3, with D uncertain. The CDR3 covers 12 residues. V was cut by 4 bases and J by 4 bases, with 6 bases left in between. CDR1 is SGHTA, CDR2 FQGNSA, per germline. CDR3 DNA sequence: TGTGCCAGCAGCTCGGAGCCAGATACGCAGTATTTT. Its protein product is CASSSEPDTQYF.

The rearrangement links TRBV11-2 to TRBJ2-5, with 8 nucleotides matching TRBD2. The J call is uncertain, as TRBJ2-7 better fits the DNA end. The CDR3 contains 15 residues. Germline V CDR1 and CDR2: SGHAT, FQNNGV. This CDR3 reads CASSLLAGGTYEQYF. CDR3 nucleotides: TGTGCCAGCAGCTTGCTCGCGGGGGGAACCTACGAGCAGTACTTC.

The V call is TRBV5-4, the J call TRBJ2-3; TRBD2 aligns across 14 bases. The CDR3 sequence is 18 residues long. V gave up 4 bases and J gave up 1 base; unmatched junction bases: 8. From germline, CDR1 is SGHNT and CDR2 YYREEE (reference sequence). The CDR3: CASSPAGTSGGRTDTQYF. Written as DNA, the CDR3 is TGTGCCAGCAGCCCCGCCGGGACTAGCGGGGGACGCACAGATACGCAGTATTTT.

This clone has a handful of counts. The rearrangement links TRBV5-1 to TRBJ1-6; tentative D call: TRBD1 (6 bases). The CDR3 loop spans 15 amino acids. CDR1 is SGHRS, CDR2 YFSETQ, per germline. Trimming left V 0 bases short and J 8 bases short, with 12 bases between. CDR3 amino acids: CASSLARQGYSPLHF. CDR3 in DNA: TGCGCCAGCAGCTTGGCACGGCAGGGGTATTCACCCCTCCACTTT.

CDR3 region: CASSLRAPNEKLFF. The CDR3 DNA is TGTGCCAGCAGCTTGAGGGCACCTAATGAAAAACTGTTTTTT. The chain combines TRBV11-3 with TRBJ1-4; D is unclear. The V end was cut by 3 bases, the J end by 3 bases, with 8 bases between. The CDR3 runs to 14 residues. In germline, CDR1 is SGHNT, CDR2 YENEEA.

The chain recombines TRBV18 with TRBJ1-6; tentatively, D is TRBD1 (6 bases). The CDR3 is made up of 14 amino acids. V lost 3 bases and J 10 bases, leaving 13 bases between the germline ends. From germline, CDR1 is KGHSH and CDR2 LQKENI. The CDR3 nucleotides read TGTGCCAGCTCACCGACTTCAGGGGAGTCACCCCTCCACTTT. Its translation is CASSPTSGESPLHF.

The gene calls are TRBV5-1 and TRBJ2-7, with 10 bases aligning to TRBD2. The trim removed 0 bases at V and 4 bases at J, leaving 13 bases unmatched. Germline V gene data show CDR1 as SGHRS and CDR2 as YFSETQ. This CDR3 region has 18 residues. CDR3 in DNA: TGCGCCAGCAGCTTGGCCACGGTGCTAGCGGGGGCTAGATACGAGCAGTACTTC. This translates into CASSLATVLAGARYEQYF.

V is TRBV12-5 and J is TRBJ1-4; D is perhaps TRBD1 (5 bases). The ends were cut back, 5 bases at V and 8 bases at J, with 15 bases in the middle. This CDR3 region has 14 residues. Germline V gene lookup returns CDR1 LGHNT and CDR2 FRNRAP. The CDR3 nucleotides are TGTGCTAGTGGTCCGGGCCAGGGTAGGGAAAAACTGTTTTTT. Amino acids: CASGPGQGREKLFF.

The chain carries TRBV10-1 and TRBJ1-2, with 11 bases identical to TRBD1. The CDR3 extends over 18 amino acids. V dropped 0 bases and J dropped 4; count of bases not matched to a gene: 10. CDR1 and CDR2 (germline): WNHNN, SYGVQD (reference sequence). The CDR3 DNA reads TGCGCCAGCAGTGAGTCGCGGACAGGGGGCCTAGTGGGCTATGGCTACACCTTC. The encoded protein is CASSESRTGGLVGYGYTF.

This chain uses TRBV6-1 with TRBJ1-1; 7 bases align to TRBD1. The germline V gene encodes CDR1 MNHNS and CDR2 SASEGT. Losses at the gene ends were 6 bases for V and 5 bases for J; bases not matched to a gene: 9. This CDR3 is built from 14 residues. In DNA, the CDR3 is TGTGCCAGCAGGACAGGGATCGGTTATACTGAAGCTTTCTTT. Residues: CASRTGIGYTEAFF.

The chain couples TRBV6-5 to TRBJ1-1, with 8 bases fitting TRBD1. V gave up 8 bases and J gave up 0 bases; unmatched junction bases: 5. CDR3 length: 14 residues. Germline assignment: CDR1 MNHEY and CDR2 SVGAGI. CDR3 protein: CASPGGWVNTEAFF. DNA for the CDR3: TGTGCCAGCCCAGGGGGCTGGGTGAACACTGAAGCTTTCTTT.

The genes are TRBV5-1 and TRBJ2-1; maybe TRBD2 (5 bases). V lost 0 bases, J lost 4 bases, and 14 bases lay in between. The germline CDR1 and CDR2 sequences are SGHRS and YFSETQ. The length of the CDR3 is 16 residues. The CDR3 spells CASSLGLGSAYNEQFF. CDR3 sequence (DNA): TGCGCCAGCAGCTTGGGCTTGGGGAGCGCTTACAATGAGCAGTTCTTC. The entire variable domain, with the rest obtained from reference TRBV5-1 and TRBJ2-1, is as follows: KAGVTQTPRYLIKTRGQQVTLSCSPISGHRSVSWYQQTPGQGLQFLFEYFSETQRNKGNFPGRFSGRQFSNSRSEMNVSTLELGDSALYLCASSLGLGSAYNEQFFGPGTRLTVL.

The V call is TRBV11-2, the J call TRBJ2-3; perhaps TRBD1 as D (6 bases). The germline V gene has CDR1 SGHAT and CDR2 FQNNGV. With 6 bases removed from V and 5 bases from J, the gap between germline ends came to 18 bases. The length of the CDR3 is 15 residues. The CDR3 DNA reads as TGTGCCAGCAGAAGACCAGGGGCCCAGGGAGATACGCAGTATTTT. It encodes CASRRPGAQGDTQYF.

The chain has TRBV6-4 and TRBJ2-3, with a tentative D call TRBD1 (5 bases). The V end was cut by 0 bases, the J end by 4 bases, with 14 bases between. The CDR3 runs 16 residues. Germline V gene lookup returns CDR1 MRHNA and CDR2 SNTAGT. The CDR3 spells CASSDSMGTGADTQYF. CDR3 coding DNA: TGTGCCAGCAGTGACTCGATGGGTACAGGCGCAGATACGCAGTATTTT.

The chain has TRBV19 and TRBJ1-3; 7 nucleotides align to TRBD1. Trimming cost V 7 bases and J 4 bases; bases outside gene matches: 16. Looked up from germline, CDR1 is LNHDA and CDR2 is SQIVND (reference sequence). The CDR3 totals 17 residues. CDR3 region: CASTRSMTGSGGNTIYF. The DNA of the CDR3 is TGTGCCAGTACCCGATCTATGACAGGGTCAGGAGGAAACACCATATATTTT.

V is TRBV9 and J is TRBJ2-5; tentative D call: TRBD2 (5 bases). Trimming left V 3 bases short and J 5 bases short, with 8 bases between. Germline values: CDR1 SGDLS, CDR2 YYNGEE. This CDR3 has 12 amino acids. The CDR3: CASSGRRETQYF. The CDR3 nucleotides are TGTGCCAGCAGCGGTAGGAGGGAGACCCAGTACTTC. The full variable domain, completed using reference TRBV9 and TRBJ2-5, is DSGVTQTPKHLITATGQRVTLRCSPRSGDLSVYWYQQSLDQGLQFLIQYYNGEERAKGNILERFSAQQFPDLHSELNLSSLELGDSALYFCASSGRRETQYFGPGTRLLVL.

This clone came up a few times. The V gene is TRBV9, the J gene TRBJ2-5; 8 bases match TRBD2. The CDR3 contains 15 residues. The J segment lost 3 bases and the V segment lost 3 bases, leaving 7 bases of the junction unmatched. Per germline, CDR1 SGDLS and CDR2 YYNGEE. CDR3 in amino acids: CASSALAGREETQYF. CDR3 bases: TGTGCCAGCAGCGCCCTAGCGGGCCGGGAAGAGACCCAGTACTTC.